The clone carrying this TCR beta chain was counted once. Its cognate antigen is unknown. The record originates from a study of T cell responses to AZD1222 COVID-19 vaccine. Notes on the study in general: Spike-specific TCR breadth rose after two AZD1222 doses, and depth rose as well. There were mostly white British donors and more females than males, and clonal diversity was possibly underestimated. The study sampled repertoires only after the peak T cell response. Spike-spanning, vaccine-associated CD4 TCRs were dominant at 160-218 and 743-854.

Some clones are missing from TCRdb's copy, which holds only in-frame ones; the method was immunoSEQ multiplex PCR. The table records around 150,000 clones, around 88% of them present only once. The CDR3 loop spans 14 amino acids. Germline CDR1 reads SGHDT; CDR2 reads YYEEEE. V was trimmed by 4 bases and J by 3 bases, leaving 11 bases between them. The input for sequencing was peripheral blood, taken on day 0 of AZD1222 vaccination. The TCR originated in an adult in good health. This chain joins TRBV5-6 and TRBJ1-5; no firm D call. CDR3 loop: CASSLGRNNQPQHF. CDR3 DNA sequence: TGTGCCAGCAGCCTCGGGAGGAACAATCAGCCCCAGCATTTT.